Listed below are T cell receptor beta chains from one sample, sequenced in a study of human T cells and chemical hapten exposure. TCRdb passed the RACE reads through MiXCR, listing each CDR3 protein once. Of roughly 100,000 distinct CDR3 sequences in the sample, around 34% are singletons; the top ten hold about 2.9%. The source material was whole blood, sampled in connection with sensitization to the hapten diphenylcyclopropenone (DPC). The receptors shown here come from a man aged 35-49 years with alopecia areata. Some clones in this sample may be carry-over from other donors' samples. The CDR3 runs from the conserved cysteine through the conserved F or W. D genes are given only for firm matches. Part of the rows lack a size; the others show once, few, many or a class for expanded clones.

>TRBJ1-6|.|.|TRBV5-1
CASSPADRGGSPLHF
TGCGCCAGCAGCCCCGCCGACCGGGGCGGGTCACCCCTCCACTTT
>TRBJ2-5|TRBD2|.|TRBV9
CASSVAGLAGGQETQYF
TGTGCCAGCAGCGTAGCTGGACTAGCGGGAGGACAAGAGACCCAGTACTTC
>TRBJ1-5|TRBD1|.|TRBV20-1
CSAMDRGNQPQHF
TGCAGTGCAATGGACAGGGGCAATCAGCCCCAGCATTTT
>TRBJ2-5|.|.|TRBV20-1
CSAFFQETQYF
TGCAGTGCGTTCTTCCAAGAGACCCAGTACTTC
>TRBJ1-1|.|.|TRBV24-1
CATSDGQGRFTEAFF
TGTGCCACCAGTGATGGGCAAGGGAGGTTCACTGAAGCTTTCTTT
>TRBJ1-1|.|.|TRBV29-1
CSAGDTEAFF
TGCAGCGCGGGAGACACTGAAGCTTTCTTT
>TRBJ1-5|TRBD1|few|TRBV20-1
CSARTGEFNQPQHF
TGCAGTGCTAGGACAGGGGAATTCAATCAGCCCCAGCATTTT
>TRBJ2-1|TRBD1|few|TRBV29-1
CSAKHPTGGPTRSYNEQFF
TGCAGCGCGAAACACCCAACAGGGGGTCCGACTCGGTCCTACAATGAGCAGTTCTTC
>TRBJ2-1|TRBD2|.|TRBV20-1
CSARQLVSGLAGSFEQFF
TGCAGTGCAAGGCAGCTAGTCTCGGGACTAGCGGGGTCTTTTGAGCAGTTCTTC
>TRBJ2-3|TRBD2|.|TRBV7-2
CASSRTSGGDTQYF
TGTGCCAGCAGCCGGACTAGCGGGGGGGATACGCAGTATTTT
>TRBJ2-6|.|.|TRBV6-5
CASSLWDPVMRSGANVLTF
TGTGCCAGCAGTTTATGGGATCCAGTGATGAGATCTGGGGCCAACGTCCTGACTTTC
>TRBJ1-5|.|.|TRBV6-5
CASSLQGPQPQHF
TGTGCCAGCAGCCTACAGGGCCCCCAGCCCCAGCATTTT
>TRBJ2-3|TRBD1|.|TRBV20-1
CSASPFPGQGERQADTQYF
TGCAGTGCTTCCCCTTTCCCGGGACAGGGAGAGCGCCAGGCAGATACGCAGTATTTT
>TRBJ1-2|.|.|TRBV6-5
CASSYGGGYTF
TGTGCCAGCAGTTACGGGGGCGGCTACACCTTC
>TRBJ1-2|.|.|TRBV20-1
CSASLQGNYGYTF
TGCAGTGCTAGCCTCCAGGGGAACTATGGCTACACCTTC
>TRBJ1-5|TRBD1|.|TRBV30
CAWSVTGVNQPQHF
TGTGCCTGGAGTGTTACAGGGGTCAATCAGCCCCAGCATTTT
>TRBJ2-7|.|.|TRBV5-4
CASSFPGTPHEQYF
TGTGCCAGCAGCTTTCCCGGGACCCCCCACGAGCAGTACTTC
>TRBJ2-5|.|.|TRBV10-3
CAISELQETQYF
TGTGCCATCAGCGAACTGCAAGAGACCCAGTACTTC
>TRBJ2-3|TRBD2|.|TRBV4-2
CASSQIGLAGHSDTQYF
TGTGCCAGCAGCCAAATTGGACTAGCGGGACATTCAGATACGCAGTATTTT
>TRBJ2-3|.|.|TRBV30
CAWSFRGASTDTQYF
TGTGCCTGGAGTTTTAGGGGAGCTAGCACAGATACGCAGTATTTT
>TRBJ2-1|TRBD2|.|TRBV5-1
CASSRRVAGASSYNEQFF
TGCGCCAGCAGCCGCCGGGTAGCGGGGGCTAGCTCCTACAATGAGCAGTTCTTC
>TRBJ1-1|.|.|TRBV29-1
CSVEGTANTEAFF
TGCAGCGTTGAAGGGACTGCGAACACTGAAGCTTTCTTT
>TRBJ2-3|.|.|TRBV6-6
CASSYSRFTDTQYF
TGTGCCAGCAGTTACTCTCGATTCACAGATACGCAGTATTTT
>TRBJ1-1|.|.|TRBV20-1
CSATKGGPSTEAFF
TGCAGTGCTACAAAAGGGGGGCCTAGCACTGAAGCTTTCTTT
>TRBJ1-5|.|few|TRBV7-8
CASSLGSGGRGQPQHF
TGTGCCAGCAGCTTAGGGTCTGGGGGGAGAGGGCAGCCCCAGCATTTT
>TRBJ2-1|.|.|TRBV6-2/TRBV6-3
CASRGDKASSWQFF
TGTGCCAGCAGAGGAGACAAGGCCTCTTCATGGCAGTTCTTC
>TRBJ2-3|.|once|TRBV6-5
CASSLLGASTDTQYF
TGTGCCAGCAGTTTATTGGGGGCTTCCACAGATACGCAGTATTTT
>TRBJ1-5|TRBD1|.|TRBV28
CASSYYRGGNQPQHF
TGTGCCAGCAGTTACTACAGGGGTGGCAATCAGCCCCAGCATTTT
>TRBJ2-4|TRBD2|once|TRBV20-1
CSARGLGTSGLGIQYF
TGCAGTGCTAGAGGGCTGGGGACTAGCGGCTTGGGCATTCAGTACTTC
>TRBJ2-7|.|.|TRBV5-1
CASSLAPSYEQYF
TGCGCCAGCAGCTTGGCCCCGTCCTACGAGCAGTACTTC
>TRBJ1-1|.|.|TRBV13
CASSSRVLNTEAFF
TGTGCCAGCAGCTCCAGAGTGCTGAACACTGAAGCTTTCTTT
>TRBJ2-7|.|many|TRBV6-5
CASSYVQGPIYEQYF
TGTGCCAGCAGTTACGTCCAGGGGCCCATCTACGAGCAGTACTTC
>TRBJ2-1|TRBD2|.|TRBV7-3
CASSSSSGRVMLNEQFF
TGTGCCAGCAGCTCTTCTAGCGGGAGAGTGATGTTGAATGAGCAGTTCTTC
>TRBJ2-1|TRBD2|few|TRBV4-2
CASSPRLAGNNEQFF
TGTGCCAGCAGCCCCCGGTTAGCGGGGAACAATGAGCAGTTCTTC
>TRBJ1-5|TRBD1|few|TRBV18
CASSKGQDQPQHF
TGTGCCAGCTCAAAAGGACAGGATCAGCCCCAGCATTTT
>TRBJ2-4|.|.|TRBV12-3/TRBV12-4
CASSQIGAAKNIQYF
TGTGCCAGCAGTCAGATAGGGGCAGCCAAAAACATTCAGTACTTC
>TRBJ2-5|.|.|TRBV5-1
CASSSSQAGSQETQYF
TGCGCCAGCAGCTCGTCCCAGGCAGGGTCCCAAGAGACCCAGTACTTC
>TRBJ2-3|.|.|TRBV24-1
CATSRAPTDTQYF
TGTGCCACCAGTCGGGCCCCCACAGATACGCAGTATTTT
>TRBJ2-3|TRBD1|few|TRBV20-1
CSASDRGSTDTQYF
TGCAGTGCTAGCGACAGGGGGAGCACAGATACGCAGTATTTT
>TRBJ1-4|.|few|TRBV27
CASRPPDDLKLFF
TGTGCCAGCAGGCCTCCGGACGATCTAAAACTGTTTTTT
>TRBJ2-7|.|.|TRBV6-2/TRBV6-3
CASSYRGTLSYEQYF
TGTGCCAGCAGTTACAGGGGGACGCTCTCCTACGAGCAGTACTTC
>TRBJ2-1|.|few|TRBV29-1
CSVETQTHNEQFF
TGCAGCGTTGAAACACAGACCCACAATGAGCAGTTCTTC
>TRBJ1-2|.|.|TRBV11-2
CASSRATGTQGGNGYTF
TGTGCCAGCAGCAGAGCTACCGGGACCCAAGGGGGTAATGGCTACACCTTC
>TRBJ1-1|.|.|TRBV6-5
CASTTTGGGTTEAFF
TGTGCCAGCACCACCACCGGGGGGGGTACTACTGAAGCTTTCTTT
>TRBJ2-4|TRBD2|.|TRBV20-1
CSARDKGSSGHYIAKNIQYF
TGCAGTGCTAGAGATAAGGGCTCTAGCGGTCATTATATAGCCAAAAACATTCAGTACTTC
>TRBJ2-2|.|once|TRBV6-5
CASKGGNTGELFF
TGTGCCAGCAAAGGAGGGAACACCGGGGAGCTGTTTTTT
>TRBJ2-2|TRBD2|.|TRBV7-9
CASSLTLAGGLTGELFF
TGTGCCAGCAGCTTAACCCTAGCGGGAGGACTTACCGGGGAGCTGTTTTTT
>TRBJ2-1|.|.|TRBV6-5
CASTDPRHGNEQFF
TGTGCCAGCACGGACCCACGTCATGGGAATGAGCAGTTCTTC
>TRBJ2-3|TRBD2|.|TRBV6-2/TRBV6-3
CASSYKASGGTDTQYF
TGTGCCAGCAGTTACAAGGCTAGCGGAGGCACAGATACGCAGTATTTT
>TRBJ2-6|TRBD1|few|TRBV6-5
CASRTDRAGANVLTF
TGTGCCAGCAGGACCGACAGGGCTGGGGCCAACGTCCTGACTTTC